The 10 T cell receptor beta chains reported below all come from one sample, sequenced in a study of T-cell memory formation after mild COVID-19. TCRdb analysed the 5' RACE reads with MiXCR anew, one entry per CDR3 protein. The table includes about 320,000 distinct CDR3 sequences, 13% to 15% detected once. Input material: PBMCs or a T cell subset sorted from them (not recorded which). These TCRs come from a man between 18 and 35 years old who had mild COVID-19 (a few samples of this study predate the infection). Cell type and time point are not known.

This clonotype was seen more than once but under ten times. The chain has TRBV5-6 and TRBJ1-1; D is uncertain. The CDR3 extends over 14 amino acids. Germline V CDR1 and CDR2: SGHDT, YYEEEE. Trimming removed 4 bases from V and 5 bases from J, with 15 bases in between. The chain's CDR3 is CASSMGWGPTEAFF. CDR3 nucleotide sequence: TGTGCCAGCAGCATGGGGTGGGGTCCTACTGAAGCTTTCTTT.

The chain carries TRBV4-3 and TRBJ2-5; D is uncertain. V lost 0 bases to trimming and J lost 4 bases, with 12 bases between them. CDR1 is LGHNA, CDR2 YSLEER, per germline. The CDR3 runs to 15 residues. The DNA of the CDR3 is TGCGCCAGCAGCCAAGAGGCCTACCGACGAGAGACCCAGTACTTC. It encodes CASSQEAYRRETQYF.

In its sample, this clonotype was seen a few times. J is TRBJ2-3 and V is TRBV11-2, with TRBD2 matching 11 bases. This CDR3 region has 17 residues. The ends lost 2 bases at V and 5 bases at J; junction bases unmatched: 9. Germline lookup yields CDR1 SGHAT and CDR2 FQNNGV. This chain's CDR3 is CASSLYHSSGGLDTQYF. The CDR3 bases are TGTGCCAGCAGCTTATACCACTCTAGCGGGGGGCTAGATACGCAGTATTTT.

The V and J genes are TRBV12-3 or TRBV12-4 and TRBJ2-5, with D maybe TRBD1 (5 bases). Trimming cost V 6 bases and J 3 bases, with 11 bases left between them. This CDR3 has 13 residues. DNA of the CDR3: TGTGCCAGCAGGCGAGACAGTAAAGAGACCCAGTACTTC. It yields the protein CASRRDSKETQYF.

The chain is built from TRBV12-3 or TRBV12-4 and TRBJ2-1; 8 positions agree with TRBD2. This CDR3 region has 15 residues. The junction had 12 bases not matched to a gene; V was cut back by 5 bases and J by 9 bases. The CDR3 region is CASSLQAGAGGEQFF. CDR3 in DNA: TGTGCCAGCAGTCTTCAAGCGGGGGCGGGCGGTGAGCAGTTCTTC.

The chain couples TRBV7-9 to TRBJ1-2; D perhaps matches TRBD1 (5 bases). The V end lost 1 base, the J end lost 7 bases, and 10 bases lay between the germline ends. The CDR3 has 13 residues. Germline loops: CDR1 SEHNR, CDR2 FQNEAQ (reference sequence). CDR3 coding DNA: TGTGCCAGCAGCTTAGGGCAGGGCCCTGGCTACACCTTC. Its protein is CASSLGQGPGYTF.

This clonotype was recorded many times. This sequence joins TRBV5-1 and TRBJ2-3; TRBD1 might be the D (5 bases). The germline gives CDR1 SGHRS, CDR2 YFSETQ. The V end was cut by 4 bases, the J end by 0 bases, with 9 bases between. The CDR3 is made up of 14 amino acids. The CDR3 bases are TGCGCCAGCAGCAGGACATCTAGCACAGATACGCAGTATTTT. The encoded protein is CASSRTSSTDTQYF. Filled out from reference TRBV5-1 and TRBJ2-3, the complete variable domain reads KAGVTQTPRYLIKTRGQQVTLSCSPISGHRSVSWYQQTPGQGLQFLFEYFSETQRNKGNFPGRFSGRQFSNSRSEMNVSTLELGDSALYLCASSRTSSTDTQYFGPGTRLTVL.

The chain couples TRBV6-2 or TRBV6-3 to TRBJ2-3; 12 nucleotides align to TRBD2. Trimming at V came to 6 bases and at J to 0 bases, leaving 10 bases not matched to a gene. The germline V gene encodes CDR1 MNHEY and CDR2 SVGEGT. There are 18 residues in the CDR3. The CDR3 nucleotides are TGTGCCAGCAGCTACGGGGGACTAGCGGGTAATAGCACAGATACGCAGTATTTT. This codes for CASSYGGLAGNSTDTQYF.

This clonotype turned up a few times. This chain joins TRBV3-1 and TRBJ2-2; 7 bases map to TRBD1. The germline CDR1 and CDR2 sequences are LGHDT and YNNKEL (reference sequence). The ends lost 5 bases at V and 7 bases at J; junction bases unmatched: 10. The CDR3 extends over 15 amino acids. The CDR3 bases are TGTGCCAGCAGCAAGCGCGGACAGGAGGTCGGGGAGCTGTTTTTT. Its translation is CASSKRGQEVGELFF.

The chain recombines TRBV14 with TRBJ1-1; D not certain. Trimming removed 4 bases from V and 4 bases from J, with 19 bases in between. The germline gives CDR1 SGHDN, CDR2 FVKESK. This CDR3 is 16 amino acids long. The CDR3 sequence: CASSPPGPTTITEAFF. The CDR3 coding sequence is TGTGCCAGCAGCCCCCCAGGACCCACCACGATCACTGAAGCTTTCTTT.